This T cell receptor beta chain stems from a study of shared clonotypes between healthy human individuals (dated by TCRdb to about 2020). Study-level background: The cohort included three men and a couple of women between 18 and 49 years of age. Leukapheresis yielded between about 0.94 and 9.5 billion PBMCs per donor. To increase sequencing depth and limit assay-specific biases, TCR repertoire library preparation and sequencing were carried out by different laboratories using diverse techniques. Blood TCR repertoires of about five healthy adults were deeply sequenced to estimate repertoire size and the extent of clonotype sharing between individuals. For each donor, CD4 naive and CD4 memory were each given three plates, CD8 naive was given two plates, and CD8 memory was given one plate.

The donors were healthy, HIV-negative adults with no recently reported acute infections or vaccinations. Every donor was a Caucasian adult residing in Nashville, Tennessee, USA. CD4+ T cells were enriched by magnetic negative selection; naive cells were then positively selected on CD45RA, and the negative fraction formed the memory subset. Blood was obtained by leukapheresis, after which PBMCs were separated by Ficoll-Histopaque density gradient centrifugation and cryopreserved in liquid nitrogen vapor phase. Purity and quantity of every magnetically sorted T cell population were checked by analytical flow cytometry. Genomic DNA was isolated from each sorted fraction and quantified by UV absorbance on a Nanodrop 2000c. Broad study findings and their caveats: Pairwise subsampling led to the expectation that sequencing depth would affect the degree of clonotype sharing among donors. Rarefaction of sorted-subset datasets indicated incomplete sequencing despite the large sequencing depth. Because the study included a small number of donors, the genetic and exposure-history diversity represented was limited. When several donors were compared, the shared fraction of clonotypes was about 5.5% for naive CD4, 3% to 4% for naive CD8, 2.3% for memory CD4, and 0.4% for memory CD8. Compared with non-shared clonotypes, clonotypes shared by all four sorted-subset donors had higher generation probabilities. Sampling was limited to blood, and TCR repertoires in tissue likely differ from TCR repertoires in blood. Naive subsets generally had larger estimated clonotype richness than memory subsets.

From the cysteine up to the phenylalanine, the CDR3 has a length of 13 residues. Here the CDR3 DNA is all that survives: 39 bases in frame from base 1. At the junction V is shortened by 6 bases and J by 0 bases; bases outside the gene matches: 1. Looking up the germline V gene yields CDR1 MNHEY and CDR2 SVGAGI. Regarding this clone: What antigen it recognizes has not been identified. Base-call qualities are not available, and no considerably larger clone is one nucleotide away. Other DNA sequences in the same sample also yield this CDR3.

Using the deep immunoSEQ assay, TCR CDR3 regions were amplified from genomic DNA by multiplex PCR. Extracted genomic DNA from each cell subset was distributed evenly across all wells of several immunoSEQ 96-well plates, and each plate was treated as a replicate. For sorted subsets, each replicate PCR was loaded with around 200 ng genomic DNA, equivalent to some 31,000 T cell genomes. Purified libraries were quantified with a Qubit 3.0 fluorometer, sized on a Bioanalyzer 2100, and re-quantified with the KAPA Library Quantification kit. Every immunoSEQ 96-well plate was sequenced on a separate single-read 150-cycle Illumina NextSeq 550 flow cell. The study's processing was this. Because the immunoSEQ output held only junctional sequences and lacked quality scores, the filtering could not match the filtering applied to full-length reads. To assign V/J genes and CDR3, sequences were annotated against IMGT germline references using PyIR, a Python wrapper for IgBLAST v1.9. Reads were removed for weak V/J assignments (E-value above 1e-6), missing CDR3, stop codons, out-of-frame junctions, or ambiguous translated residues. A V3J clonotype was defined by an identical inferred V gene, J gene, and CDR3 amino acid sequence. To compute the percentage overlap between repertoires, the number of shared unique clonotypes was divided by the size of the smaller repertoire. Three approaches were used to assess repertoire richness: RTK rarefaction, the Chao1 estimator, and Recon v2.1 estimates of unobserved clonotypes. Generation probabilities for all TCRbeta clonotypes obtained by the gDNA method from a handful of donors were computed using OLGA. Entries here come from immuneACCESS through TCRdb and include only in-frame sequences with V and J called. Some clones fail to appear in such tables; in the studies checked, an unresolved V gene covers under half of the shortfall, and the cause of the remainder is unknown. Clonal size and the V and J genes are those of that table, whereas D and trimming came from the DNA. This sample holds roughly 2.2 million clones; about nine tenths were observed only once. The top ten hold around 0.38% of the sample.

The V and J genes are TRBV6-5 and TRBJ1-1; TRBD1 aligns with 7 central bases. Sequenced sample: naive CD4+ T cells from PBMCs. In the paper's terms, the cell subset or site label means: CD45RA+ positively selected. This receptor was obtained from a man between 18 and 35 years old in good health. Some clones in this sample may be carry-over from other donors' samples. This receptor carries the CDR3 CASRTGLNTEAFF. The sequenced DNA is TGTGCCAGCAGGACAGGGCTGAACACTGAAGCTTTCTTT.